One sample yielded the 2 T cell receptor beta chains listed below, sequenced in a study of T cell changes during pregnancy in multiple sclerosis. Measured with immunoSEQ multiplex PCR; TCRdb has only the in-frame clones, and not every one. The table includes tens of thousands of clones, around nine tenths detected once. The source was CD4+ T cells from peripheral blood mononuclear cells, collected in the second trimester of pregnancy. These receptors were taken from a female donor with multiple sclerosis, enrolled in a pregnancy study.

This chain uses TRBV7-2 with TRBJ2-7; TRBD2 matches at 7 bases. CDR3 length: 15 amino acids. The V segment lost 4 bases and the J segment 3 bases; nucleotides outside the gene matches: 9. The germline V gene encodes CDR1 SGHTA and CDR2 FQGNSA. Here the CDR3 reads CASSWGGWTGYEQYF. DNA for the CDR3: TGTGCCAGCAGCTGGGGGGGATGGACTGGCTACGAGCAGTACTTC.

This chain uses TRBV5-3 with TRBJ1-2; the match to TRBD1 covers 9 bases. TRBV5-3 is an ORF, with its function uncertain. V shed 4 bases and J 5 bases; nucleotides not matched to a gene: 6. The CDR3 loop spans 14 amino acids. This CDR3 reads CARSLRDRGYGYTF. In DNA form, the CDR3 reads TGTGCCAGAAGCCTGAGAGACAGGGGGTATGGCTACACCTTC.